Sequencing of this T cell receptor beta chain was carried out in a study of T cell changes during pregnancy in multiple sclerosis. The germline CDR1 and CDR2 sequences are MGHRA and YSYEKL. V shed 3 bases and J 3 bases; nucleotides not matched to a gene: 16. This CDR3 has 19 residues. Profiled with immunoSEQ multiplex PCR; TCRdb holds only in-frame clones, not every one. The sample carries approximately 98,000 clones, 92% recorded once. The chain uses TRBV4-1 and TRBJ2-7; TRBD1 matches 11 bases. This TCR came from a female donor in good health, enrolled as a control in a pregnancy study. Sequencing was performed on peripheral blood, taken after pregnancy. Here the CDR3 reads CASSHVNRPGQGDSYEQYF. Written as DNA, the CDR3 is TGCGCCAGCAGCCATGTCAATCGTCCGGGACAGGGGGATAGCTACGAGCAGTACTTC.